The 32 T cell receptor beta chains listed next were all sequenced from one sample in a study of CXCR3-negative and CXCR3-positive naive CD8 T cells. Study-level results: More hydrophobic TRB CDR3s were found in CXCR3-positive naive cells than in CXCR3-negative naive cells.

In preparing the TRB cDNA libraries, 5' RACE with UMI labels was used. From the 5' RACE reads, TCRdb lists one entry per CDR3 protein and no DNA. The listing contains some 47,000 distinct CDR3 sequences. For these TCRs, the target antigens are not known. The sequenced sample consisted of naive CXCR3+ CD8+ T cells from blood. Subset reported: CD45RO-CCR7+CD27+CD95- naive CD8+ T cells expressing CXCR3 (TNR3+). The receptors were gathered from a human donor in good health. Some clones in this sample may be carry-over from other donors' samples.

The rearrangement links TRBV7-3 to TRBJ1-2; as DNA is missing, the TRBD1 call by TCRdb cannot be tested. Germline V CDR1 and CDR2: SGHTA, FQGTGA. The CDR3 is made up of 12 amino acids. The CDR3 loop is CASSFPGYGYTF.

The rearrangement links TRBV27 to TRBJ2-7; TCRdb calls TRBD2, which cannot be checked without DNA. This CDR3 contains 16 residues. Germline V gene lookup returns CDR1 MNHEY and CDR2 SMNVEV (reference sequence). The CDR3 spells CASSPPAGGPSYEQYF.

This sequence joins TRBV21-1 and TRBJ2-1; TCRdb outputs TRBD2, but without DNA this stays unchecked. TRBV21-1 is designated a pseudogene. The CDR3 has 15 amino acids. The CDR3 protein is CASREPPSGVDEQFF.

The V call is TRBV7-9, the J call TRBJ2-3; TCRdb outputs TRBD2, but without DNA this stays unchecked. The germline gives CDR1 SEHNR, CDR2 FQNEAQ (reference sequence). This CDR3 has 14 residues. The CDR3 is CASSFLGGTDTQYF.

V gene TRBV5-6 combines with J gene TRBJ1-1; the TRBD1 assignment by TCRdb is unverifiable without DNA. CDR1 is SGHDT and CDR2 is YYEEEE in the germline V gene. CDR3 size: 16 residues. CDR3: CASSLDGAGWNTEAFF. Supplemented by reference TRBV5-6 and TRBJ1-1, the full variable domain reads DAGVTQSPTHLIKTRGQQVTLRCSPKSGHDTVSWYQQALGQGPQFIFQYYEEEERQRGNFPDRFSGHQFPNYSSELNVNALLLGDSALYLCASSLDGAGWNTEAFFGQGTRLTVV.

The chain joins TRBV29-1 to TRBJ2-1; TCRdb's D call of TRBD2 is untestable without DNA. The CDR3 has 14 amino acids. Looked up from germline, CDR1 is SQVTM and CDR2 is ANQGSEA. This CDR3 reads CSVELSGVYNEQFF.

The CDR3 reads CSVRVWTEAFF. The V gene is TRBV29-1, the J gene TRBJ1-1. CDR1 SQVTM and CDR2 ANQGSEA come from the germline V gene. The CDR3 consists of 11 residues.

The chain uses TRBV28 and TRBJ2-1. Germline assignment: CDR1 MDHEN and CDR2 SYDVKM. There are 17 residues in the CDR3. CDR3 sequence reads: CASSLRSFNRDGNEQFF.

The CDR3 protein is CASSPLLFGEQYF. V usage is TRBV9 and J usage is TRBJ2-7; TCRdb picks TRBD2, but there is no DNA to check that call. The CDR3 covers 13 residues. The germline CDR1 and CDR2 sequences are SGDLS and YYNGEE.

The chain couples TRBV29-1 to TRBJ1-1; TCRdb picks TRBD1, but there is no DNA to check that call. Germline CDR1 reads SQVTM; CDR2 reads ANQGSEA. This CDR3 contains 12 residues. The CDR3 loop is CSVGGQGAFTFF.

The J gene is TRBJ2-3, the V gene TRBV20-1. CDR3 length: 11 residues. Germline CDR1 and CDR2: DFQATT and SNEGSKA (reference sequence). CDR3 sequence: CSASPADTQYF.

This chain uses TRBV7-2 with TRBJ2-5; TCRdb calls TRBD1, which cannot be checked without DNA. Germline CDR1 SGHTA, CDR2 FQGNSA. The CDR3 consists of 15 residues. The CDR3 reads CASSPWTGLGETQYF.

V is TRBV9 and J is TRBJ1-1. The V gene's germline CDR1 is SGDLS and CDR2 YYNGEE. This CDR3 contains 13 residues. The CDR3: CASSTHPDSEAFF.

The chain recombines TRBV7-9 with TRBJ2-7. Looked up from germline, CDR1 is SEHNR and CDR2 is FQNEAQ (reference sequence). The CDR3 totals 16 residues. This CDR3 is CASSDVVGQGPYEQYF. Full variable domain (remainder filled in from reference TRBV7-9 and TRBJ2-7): DTGVSQNPRHKITKRGQNVTFRCDPISEHNRLYWYRQTLGQGPEFLTYFQNEAQLEKSRLLSDRFSAERPKGSFSTLEIQRTEQGDSAMYLCASSDVVGQGPYEQYFGPGTRLTVT.

The CDR3 is CASSQEVSGAGYGYTF. The rearrangement uses TRBV4-2 and TRBJ1-2; TCRdb proposes TRBD1, but this gene call is untestable without DNA. CDR3 length equals 16 residues. CDR1 and CDR2 from the germline V gene are LGHNA and YNFKEQ.

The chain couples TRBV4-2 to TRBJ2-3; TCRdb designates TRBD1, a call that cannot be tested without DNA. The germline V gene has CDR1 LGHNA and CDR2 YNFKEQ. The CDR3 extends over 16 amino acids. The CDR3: CASSQELRGITDTQYF.

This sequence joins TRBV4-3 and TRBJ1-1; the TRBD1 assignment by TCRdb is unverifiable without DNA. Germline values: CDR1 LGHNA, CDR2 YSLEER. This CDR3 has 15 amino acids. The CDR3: CASSQDRGRRTEAFF.

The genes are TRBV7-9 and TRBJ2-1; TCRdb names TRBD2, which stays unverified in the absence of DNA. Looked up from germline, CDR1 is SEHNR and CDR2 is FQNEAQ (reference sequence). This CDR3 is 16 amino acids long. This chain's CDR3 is CASSLLLAGVYNEQFF.

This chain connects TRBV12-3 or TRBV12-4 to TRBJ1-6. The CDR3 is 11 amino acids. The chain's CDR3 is CASSFNGPLHF.

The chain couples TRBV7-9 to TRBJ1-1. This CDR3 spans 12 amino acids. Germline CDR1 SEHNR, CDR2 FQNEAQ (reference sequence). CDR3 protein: CASKEGNTEAFF.

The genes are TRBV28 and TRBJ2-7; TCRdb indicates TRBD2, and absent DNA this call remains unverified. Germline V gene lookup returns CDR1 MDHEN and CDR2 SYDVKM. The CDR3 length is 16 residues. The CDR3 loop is CASSLGTSGASYEQYF. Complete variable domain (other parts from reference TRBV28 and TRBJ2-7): DVKVTQSSRYLVKRTGEKVFLECVQDMDHENMFWYRQDPGLGLRLIYFSYDVKMKEKGDIPEGYSVSREKKERFSLILESASTNQTSMYLCASSLGTSGASYEQYFGPGTRLTVT.

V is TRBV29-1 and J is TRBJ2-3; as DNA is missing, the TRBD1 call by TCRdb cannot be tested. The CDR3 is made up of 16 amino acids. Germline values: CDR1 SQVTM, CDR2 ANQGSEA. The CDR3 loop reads CSPIIRGTFSTDTQYF.

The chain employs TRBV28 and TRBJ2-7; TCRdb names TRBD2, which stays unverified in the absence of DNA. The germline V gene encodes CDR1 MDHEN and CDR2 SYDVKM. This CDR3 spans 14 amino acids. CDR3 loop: CASRLVTGSYEQYF. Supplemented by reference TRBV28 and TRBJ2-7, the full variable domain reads DVKVTQSSRYLVKRTGEKVFLECVQDMDHENMFWYRQDPGLGLRLIYFSYDVKMKEKGDIPEGYSVSREKKERFSLILESASTNQTSMYLCASRLVTGSYEQYFGPGTRLTVT.

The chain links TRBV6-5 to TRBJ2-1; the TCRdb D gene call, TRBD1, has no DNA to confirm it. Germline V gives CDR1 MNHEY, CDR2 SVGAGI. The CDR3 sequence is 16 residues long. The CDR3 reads CASSYSIDSGGNEQFF.

CDR3 sequence: CAWTESYEQYF. This sequence joins TRBV30 and TRBJ2-7. CDR1 GTSNPN and CDR2 SVGIG come from the germline V gene (reference sequence). This CDR3 spans 11 amino acids.

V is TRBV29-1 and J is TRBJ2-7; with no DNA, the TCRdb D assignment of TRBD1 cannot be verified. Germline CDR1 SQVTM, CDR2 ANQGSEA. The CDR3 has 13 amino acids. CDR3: CSVRRQGGYEQYF.

CDR3 sequence: CASSLGTTITPGDNEQFF. The chain recombines TRBV13 with TRBJ2-1; there is no DNA to check the TCRdb D call of TRBD1. Per the germline V gene, CDR1 is PRHDT and CDR2 is FYEKMQ (reference sequence). The CDR3 length is 18 residues.

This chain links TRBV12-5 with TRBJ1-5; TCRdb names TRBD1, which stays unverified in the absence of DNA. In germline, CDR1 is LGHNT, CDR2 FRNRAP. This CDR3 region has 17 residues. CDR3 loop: CASGWPPQGAPNQPQHF.

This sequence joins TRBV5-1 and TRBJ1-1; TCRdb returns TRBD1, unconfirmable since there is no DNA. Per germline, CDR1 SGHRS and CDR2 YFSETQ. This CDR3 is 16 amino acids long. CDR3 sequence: CASRGPGQGLYAEAFF.

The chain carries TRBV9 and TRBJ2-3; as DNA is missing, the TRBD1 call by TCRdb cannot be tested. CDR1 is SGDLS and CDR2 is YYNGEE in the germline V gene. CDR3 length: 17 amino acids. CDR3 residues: CASSVSRTGDPTDTQYF.

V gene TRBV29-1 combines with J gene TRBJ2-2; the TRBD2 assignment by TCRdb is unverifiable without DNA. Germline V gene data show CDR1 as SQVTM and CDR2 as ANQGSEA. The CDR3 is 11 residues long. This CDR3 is CSVLVAGELFF.

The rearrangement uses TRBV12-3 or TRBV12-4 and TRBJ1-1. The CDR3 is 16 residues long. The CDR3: CASSSNGVTMNTEAFF.